Each of the 17 T cell receptor beta chains below was sequenced from the same sample in a study of shared clonotypes between healthy human individuals. Produced via immunoSEQ multiplex PCR; TCRdb's table is partial and in-frame only. The top ten hold roughly 0.57% of the sample, which has about 1.1 million clones, 75% to 80% seen once. The source material was memory CD4+ T cells from PBMCs. Indicated subset: CD45RA-negative fraction. The receptors were gathered from a young man in good health. Some clones in this sample may be carry-over from other donors' samples.

This rearrangement joins TRBV9 to TRBJ1-3, with D tentatively TRBD1 (5 bases). Looked up from germline, CDR1 is SGDLS and CDR2 is YYNGEE. The CDR3 loop spans 16 amino acids. V gave up 2 bases and J gave up 4 bases, with 16 bases separating them. CDR3 DNA sequence: TGTGCCAGCAGCGTGACAGCTCAGCAATTGGGAAACACCATATATTTT. This codes for CASSVTAQQLGNTIYF. Supplemented by reference TRBV9 and TRBJ1-3, the full variable domain reads DSGVTQTPKHLITATGQRVTLRCSPRSGDLSVYWYQQSLDQGLQFLIQYYNGEERAKGNILERFSAQQFPDLHSELNLSSLELGDSALYFCASSVTAQQLGNTIYFGEGSWLTVV.

This chain links TRBV4-2 with TRBJ2-2; 7 bases map to TRBD1. Trimming took 4 bases from V and 6 from J; bases not matched to a gene: 8. The CDR3 consists of 15 residues. Germline lookup yields CDR1 LGHNA and CDR2 YNFKEQ. CDR3 residues: CASSPIKQGPGELFF. The CDR3 region has the DNA TGTGCCAGCAGCCCGATAAAACAGGGGCCCGGGGAGCTGTTTTTT.

This rearrangement joins TRBV5-1 to TRBJ2-7; a weak D match, TRBD1 (5 bases). The CDR3 is 16 residues long. The ends were cut back, 4 bases at V and 1 base at J, with 18 bases in the middle. In germline, CDR1 is SGHRS, CDR2 YFSETQ. The CDR3 DNA sequence: TGCGCCAGCAGCAGGGGCAGGGCCCGAGGATCCTACGAGCAGTACTTC. It codes for CASSRGRARGSYEQYF.

The genes are TRBV28 and TRBJ1-5; D possibly corresponds to TRBD1 (5 bases). V was shortened by 6 bases and J by 3 bases, with 9 bases between the two germline ends. The CDR3 length is 13 residues. Looked up from germline, CDR1 is MDHEN and CDR2 is SYDVKM. In DNA, the CDR3 is TGTGCCAGCAGGCAGGGAATCAATCAGCCCCAGCATTTT. Its protein product is CASRQGINQPQHF. The full variable domain, with the rest looked up from reference TRBV28 and TRBJ1-5, is DVKVTQSSRYLVKRTGEKVFLECVQDMDHENMFWYRQDPGLGLRLIYFSYDVKMKEKGDIPEGYSVSREKKERFSLILESASTNQTSMYLCASRQGINQPQHFGDGTRLSIL.

V gene TRBV28 combines with J gene TRBJ1-1, with TRBD1 matching 7 bases. J was trimmed by 5 bases and V by 6 bases; bases with no gene match: 9. The germline V gene has CDR1 MDHEN and CDR2 SYDVKM. The CDR3 has 14 residues. The CDR3 loop is CASSPTGDWTEAFF. CDR3 DNA: TGTGCCAGCAGCCCCACAGGGGACTGGACTGAAGCTTTCTTT.

The chain recombines TRBV6-6 with TRBJ1-2; D ambiguous. The V gene lost 5 bases and the J gene lost 10 bases, with 17 bases spanning the gap. The CDR3 extends over 13 amino acids. Germline CDR1 reads MNHNY; CDR2 reads SVGAGI (reference sequence). The CDR3 here is CASSPKTGRSYTF. The DNA for the CDR3 is TGTGCCAGCAGTCCGAAAACCGGCAGATCCTACACCTTC.

This clone was counted a few times. The genes are TRBV2 and TRBJ1-1; tentative D call: TRBD1 (6 bases). Deletions cut 4 bases from V and 6 bases from J, with 21 bases between. The CDR3 loop spans 16 amino acids. Per the germline V gene, CDR1 is SNHLY and CDR2 is FYNNEI. The CDR3 sequence: CASSGTGAGRGAEAFF. As DNA, the CDR3 is TGTGCCAGCAGTGGGACGGGGGCCGGAAGAGGAGCTGAAGCTTTCTTT. The full variable domain, completed using reference TRBV2 and TRBJ1-1, is EPEVTQTPSHQVTQMGQEVILRCVPISNHLYFYWYRQILGQKVEFLVSFYNNEISEKSEIFDDQFSVERPDGSNFTLKIRSTKLEDSAMYFCASSGTGAGRGAEAFFGQGTRLTVV.

This clone was detected a few times. The gene calls are TRBV14 and TRBJ2-5; TRBD1 matches 10 bases. The CDR3 contains 16 residues. Unmatched junction bases numbered 10, after V lost 4 bases and J lost 5 bases. The V gene's germline CDR1 is SGHDN and CDR2 FVKESK. CDR3 sequence: CASSRHPTGGQETQYF. CDR3 coding DNA: TGTGCCAGCAGCCGACATCCGACAGGGGGCCAGGAGACCCAGTACTTC.

This chain joins TRBV4-2 and TRBJ1-1, with a possible D match to TRBD1 (5 bases). The length of the CDR3 is 13 residues. Germline CDR1 and CDR2: LGHNA and YNFKEQ. The V and J ends lost 1 base and 10 bases respectively, with 13 bases between them. This chain's CDR3 is CASSQASGTLAFF. The CDR3 DNA reads TGTGCCAGCAGCCAAGCCTCGGGGACCCTAGCTTTCTTT.

Comments on this clone: This CDR3 is also generated by other DNA sequences in the sample. This chain uses TRBV5-1 with TRBJ1-5; D is unclear. Germline assignment: CDR1 SGHRS and CDR2 YFSETQ. The length of the CDR3 is 15 residues. Between the trimmed V and J ends, which lost 0 bases and 0 bases, there was a span of 7 bases. CDR3 nucleotides: TGCGCCAGCAGCTTGGGAGGAGATAGCAATCAGCCCCAGCATTTT. Residues: CASSLGGDSNQPQHF.

V is TRBV9 and J is TRBJ2-1, with 7 bases aligning to TRBD1. CDR1 SGDLS and CDR2 YYNGEE come from the germline V gene. The CDR3 totals 15 residues. Losses at the gene ends were 4 bases for V and 6 bases for J; bases not matched to a gene: 10. CDR3 region: CASSPQGTEVNEQFF. The CDR3 nucleotides are TGTGCCAGCAGCCCTCAGGGGACAGAGGTCAATGAGCAGTTCTTC.

This chain joins TRBV7-7 and TRBJ1-5; D remains unclear. The CDR3 is 13 amino acids. The V gene lost 4 bases and the J gene lost 4 bases, with 8 bases spanning the gap. Germline V gene data show CDR1 as SSHAT and CDR2 as FNYEAQ (reference sequence). The CDR3 bases are TGTGCCAGCAGCTCCGGTCGAAATCAGCCCCAGCATTTT. Protein: CASSSGRNQPQHF. Full variable domain (outside the CDR3, taken from reference TRBV7-7 and TRBJ1-5): GAGVSQSPRYKVTKRGQDVTLRCDPISSHATLYWYQQALGQGPEFLTYFNYEAQPDKSGLPSDRFSAERPEGSISTLTIQRTEQRDSAMYRCASSSGRNQPQHFGDGTRLSIL.

This chain joins TRBV5-1 and TRBJ2-5; D is possibly TRBD2 (5 bases). The length of the CDR3 is 14 residues. Germline CDR1 SGHRS, CDR2 YFSETQ. V was cut by 6 bases and J by 2 bases, with 14 bases left in between. CDR3: CASTDGGLQETQYF. The CDR3 nucleotides are TGCGCCAGCACGGACGGCGGACTTCAAGAGACCCAGTACTTC.

The chain links TRBV21-1 to TRBJ1-5; TRBD1 is the table's D call, not checked against the DNA. TRBV21-1 is labeled a pseudogene. The CDR3 has 16 amino acids. As DNA, the CDR3 is TGTGCCAGCAGCAGCATCGGGACAGACCAAAATCAGCCCCAGCATTTT. It encodes CASSSIGTDQNQPQHF.

The chain links TRBV28 to TRBJ1-1; D gene unclear. Germline CDR1 reads MDHEN; CDR2 reads SYDVKM. The CDR3 is made up of 13 amino acids. V was trimmed by 7 bases and J by 4 bases, leaving 13 bases between them. CDR3 sequence reads: CASTKAGRTEAFF. Written as DNA, the CDR3 is TGTGCCAGCACGAAAGCCGGGCGCACTGAAGCTTTCTTT.

Turning to this clone: One junction end does not reproduce the germline sequence, and a read error may be involved. The V and J genes are TRBV6-5 and TRBJ1-4, with D uncertain. This CDR3 has 14 amino acids. From germline, CDR1 is MNHEY and CDR2 SVGAGI. The CDR3 coding sequence is TGTGCCAGCACCGGGAGGGCAACTAATGAAGAACTGTTTTTT. Encoded protein: CASTGRATNEELFF.

This rearrangement joins TRBV9 to TRBJ2-2; D unclear. Germline V gene lookup returns CDR1 SGDLS and CDR2 YYNGEE. This CDR3 has 15 amino acids. The ends were cut back, 0 bases at V and 3 bases at J, with 9 bases in the middle. The CDR3 nucleotides read TGTGCCAGCAGCGTAGGTGTGGAGTACACCGGGGAGCTGTTTTTT. It specifies CASSVGVEYTGELFF.